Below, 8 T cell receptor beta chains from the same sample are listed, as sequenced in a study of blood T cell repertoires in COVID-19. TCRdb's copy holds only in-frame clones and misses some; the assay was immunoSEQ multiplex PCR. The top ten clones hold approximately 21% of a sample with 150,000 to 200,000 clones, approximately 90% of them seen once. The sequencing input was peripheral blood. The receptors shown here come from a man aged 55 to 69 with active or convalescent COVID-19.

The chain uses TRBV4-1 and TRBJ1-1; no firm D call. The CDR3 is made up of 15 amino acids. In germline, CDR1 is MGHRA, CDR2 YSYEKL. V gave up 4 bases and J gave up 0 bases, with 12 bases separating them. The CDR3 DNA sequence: TGCGCCAGCAGCCGAGCCGGGGAAATGAACACTGAAGCTTTCTTT. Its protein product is CASSRAGEMNTEAFF.

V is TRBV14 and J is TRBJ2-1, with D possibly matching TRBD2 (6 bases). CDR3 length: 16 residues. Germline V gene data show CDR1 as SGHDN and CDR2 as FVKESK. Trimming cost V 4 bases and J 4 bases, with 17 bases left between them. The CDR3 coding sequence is TGTGCCAGCAGCCCCATGAGGATAGCGGCGTACAATGAGCAGTTCTTC. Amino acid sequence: CASSPMRIAAYNEQFF.

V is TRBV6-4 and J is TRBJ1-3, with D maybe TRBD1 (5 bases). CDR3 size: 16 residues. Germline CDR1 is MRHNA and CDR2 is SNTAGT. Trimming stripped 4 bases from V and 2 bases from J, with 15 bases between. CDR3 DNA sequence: TGTGCCAGCAGTGTCCTGGGGCCCTCCACTGGAAACACCATATATTTT. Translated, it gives CASSVLGPSTGNTIYF.

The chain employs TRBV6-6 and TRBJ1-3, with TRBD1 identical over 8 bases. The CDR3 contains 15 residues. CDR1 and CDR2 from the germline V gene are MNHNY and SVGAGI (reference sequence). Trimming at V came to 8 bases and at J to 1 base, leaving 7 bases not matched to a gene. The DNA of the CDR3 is TGTGCCAGCGTCAGGGGGCGAGAATCTGGAAACACCATATATTTT. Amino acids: CASVRGRESGNTIYF.

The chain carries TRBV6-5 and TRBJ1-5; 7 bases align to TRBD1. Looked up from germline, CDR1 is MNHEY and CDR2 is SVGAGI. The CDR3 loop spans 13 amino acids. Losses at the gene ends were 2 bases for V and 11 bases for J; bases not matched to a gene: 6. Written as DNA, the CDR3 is TGTGCCAGCAGTTACGCCCCCGGACAGGCCCAGCATTTT. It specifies CASSYAPGQAQHF.

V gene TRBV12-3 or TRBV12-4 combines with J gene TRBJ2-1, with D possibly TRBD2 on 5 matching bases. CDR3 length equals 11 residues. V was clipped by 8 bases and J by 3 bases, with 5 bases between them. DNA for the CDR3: TGTGCCAGCGGGAGCTACAATGAGCAGTTCTTC. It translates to CASGSYNEQFF.

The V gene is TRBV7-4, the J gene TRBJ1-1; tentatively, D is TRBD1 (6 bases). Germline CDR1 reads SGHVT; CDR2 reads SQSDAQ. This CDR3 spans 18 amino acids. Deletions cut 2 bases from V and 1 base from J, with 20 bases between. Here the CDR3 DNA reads TGTGCCAGCAGCTTAATGTTGTTTAAAGGGGGTGCGAACACTGAAGCTTTCTTT. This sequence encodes CASSLMLFKGGANTEAFF.

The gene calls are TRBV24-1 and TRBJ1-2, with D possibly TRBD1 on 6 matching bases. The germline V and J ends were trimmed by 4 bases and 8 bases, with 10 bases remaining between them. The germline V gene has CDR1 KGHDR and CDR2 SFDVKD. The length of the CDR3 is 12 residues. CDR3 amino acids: CATSEGTLGYTF. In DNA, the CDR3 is TGTGCCACCAGTGAAGGGACATTGGGCTACACCTTC.